Below are 25 T cell receptor beta chains sequenced from a single sample in a study of blood T cell repertoires in COVID-19. Only in-frame clones appear in the TCRdb table, and some are missing; sequencing was by immunoSEQ multiplex PCR. The data show about 160,000 clones, around 92% seen once. The sequenced material came from peripheral blood. These receptors were taken from a man younger than 40 with COVID-19, enrolled during active disease.

V and J are TRBV18 and TRBJ2-2; 10 bases are a match to TRBD2. Trimming took 3 bases from V and 4 from J; bases not matched to a gene: 5. CDR3 length: 16 amino acids. CDR1 is KGHSH, CDR2 LQKENI, per germline. The CDR3 reads CASSPLLAGTTGELFF. The CDR3 DNA reads TGTGCCAGCTCACCCTTACTAGCGGGGACCACCGGGGAGCTGTTTTTT.

This chain links TRBV30 with TRBJ2-1; TRBD2 agrees at 8 bases. The junction had 27 bases not matched to a gene; V was cut back by 4 bases and J by 7 bases. CDR1 GTSNPN and CDR2 SVGIG come from the germline V gene (reference sequence). CDR3 size: 20 residues. CDR3 bases: TGTGCCTGGATGCCTTGGTTCACTAGCGGAGAAATTTGGGATTTTAATGAGCAGTTCTTC. The encoded protein is CAWMPWFTSGEIWDFNEQFF.

The rearrangement links TRBV10-2 to TRBJ1-2; perhaps TRBD1 as D (5 bases). CDR1 is WSHSY and CDR2 is SAAADI in the germline V gene. The V gene lost 2 bases and the J gene lost 3 bases, with 10 bases spanning the gap. The CDR3 is 14 residues long. The CDR3 nucleotides read TGCGCCAGCAGTGAGCCGACAGAGGACTATGGCTACACCTTC. Its protein product is CASSEPTEDYGYTF.

This clone occurred once. This sequence joins TRBV7-2 and TRBJ1-5, with 10 bases matching TRBD1. Germline V gene data show CDR1 as SGHTA and CDR2 as FQGNSA. V was clipped by 1 base and J by 2 bases; unmatched bases: 2. The CDR3 runs 16 residues. The CDR3 loop is CASSLETGGGNQPQHF. CDR3 sequence (DNA): TGTGCCAGCAGCTTAGAGACAGGGGGCGGCAATCAGCCCCAGCATTTT.

This chain uses TRBV6-2 or TRBV6-3 with TRBJ2-7, with 9 bases fitting TRBD1. The CDR3 has 17 amino acids. The junction had 8 bases not matched to a gene; V was cut back by 2 bases and J by 0 bases. Per germline, CDR1 MNHEY and CDR2 SVGEGT. The CDR3 reads CASSYPIGQGRSYEQYF. For the CDR3, the DNA is TGTGCCAGCAGTTACCCCATTGGACAGGGGCGCTCCTACGAGCAGTACTTC.

The chain employs TRBV5-4 and TRBJ1-6, with 7 bases that match TRBD1. Germline CDR1 and CDR2: SGHNT and YYREEE (reference sequence). The CDR3 sequence is 17 residues long. Germline trimming cut 3 bases from V and 6 bases from J; bases unmatched to any gene: 12. The CDR3 DNA follows: TGTGCCAGCAGCTCGGGGTTTGAGACAGGGTTTAATTCACCCCTCCACTTT. Residues: CASSSGFETGFNSPLHF.

This clone was counted a single time. V gene TRBV9 combines with J gene TRBJ2-3; the D gene is possibly TRBD1 (6 bases). V was clipped by 4 bases and J by 5 bases, with 11 bases between them. The germline V gene encodes CDR1 SGDLS and CDR2 YYNGEE. The CDR3 spans 13 residues. CDR3 protein: CASSPYRVDTQYF. CDR3 coding DNA: TGTGCCAGCAGCCCTTACAGGGTAGATACGCAGTATTTT.

The chain has TRBV5-1 and TRBJ1-2; TRBD1 aligns across 9 bases. Germline loops: CDR1 SGHRS, CDR2 YFSETQ. The CDR3 extends over 15 amino acids. Unmatched junction bases numbered 6, after V lost 1 base and J lost 5 bases. The CDR3 loop reads CASSLMAGQGYGYTF. The CDR3 nucleotides read TGCGCCAGCAGCTTGATGGCCGGACAGGGGTATGGCTACACCTTC.

This chain joins TRBV7-2 and TRBJ2-7, with 8 bases matching TRBD2. The CDR3 is 14 residues long. CDR1 and CDR2 from the germline V gene are SGHTA and FQGNSA. The V and J ends lost 3 bases and 3 bases, in that order; junction bases with no gene match: 4. In DNA, the CDR3 is TGTGCCAGCAGCTTTAGCGGGACCTTCTACGAGCAGTACTTC. Translation: CASSFSGTFYEQYF.

V and J are TRBV21-1 and TRBJ2-1; the D call of TRBD1 is as the table states it, not checked on the DNA. TRBV21-1 is a known pseudogene. The CDR3 loop spans 16 amino acids. In DNA form, the CDR3 reads TGTGCCAGCAGCCCAATCTCGGGGACAAAGTACAATGAGCAGTTCTTC. It codes for CASSPISGTKYNEQFF.

This chain joins TRBV18 and TRBJ2-3; D is possibly TRBD2 (6 bases). Germline V gene lookup returns CDR1 KGHSH and CDR2 LQKENI. This CDR3 region has 15 residues. V was trimmed by 3 bases and J by 5 bases, leaving 15 bases between them. The CDR3 DNA follows: TGTGCCAGCTCACCGAGCGGGTTTATTCGAGATACGCAGTATTTT. Amino acid sequence: CASSPSGFIRDTQYF.

The rearrangement uses TRBV9 and TRBJ2-1, with unresolved D. This CDR3 is built from 12 residues. V was pared by 3 bases and J by 7 bases, with 8 bases between. Per the germline V gene, CDR1 is SGDLS and CDR2 is YYNGEE. The CDR3 loop reads CASSAPLNEQFF. CDR3 bases: TGTGCCAGCAGCGCCCCTCTAAATGAGCAGTTCTTC.

This chain uses TRBV6-2 or TRBV6-3 with TRBJ2-1; 7 bases are shared with TRBD2. Per germline, CDR1 MNHEY and CDR2 SVGEGT. CDR3 length: 16 residues. J lost 10 bases, V lost 5 bases, and 17 bases had no gene match. The CDR3 DNA reads as TGTGCCAGCAGTCGTTGGGCTAGCGGAGGCCCCCCGGAGCAGTTCTTC. Its translation: CASSRWASGGPPEQFF.

The chain couples TRBV7-9 to TRBJ2-7, with D possibly TRBD2 on 5 matching bases. V was trimmed by 2 bases and J by 5 bases, leaving 16 bases between them. The CDR3 contains 15 residues. Germline lookup yields CDR1 SEHNR and CDR2 FQNEAQ (reference sequence). The CDR3: CASSLRASFSNEQYF. CDR3 DNA sequence: TGTGCCAGCAGCTTAAGGGCTAGCTTCTCGAACGAGCAGTACTTC.

The chain uses TRBV5-1 and TRBJ1-5; D may be TRBD1 (5 bases). Trimming left V 4 bases short and J 1 base short, with 12 bases between. The germline V gene encodes CDR1 SGHRS and CDR2 YFSETQ. The length of the CDR3 is 15 residues. The CDR3 sequence: CASSPLGGSNQPQHF. DNA for the CDR3: TGCGCCAGCAGCCCACTGGGGGGGAGCAATCAGCCCCAGCATTTT.

The J gene is TRBJ1-5, the V gene TRBV7-8; unclear D gene. Deletions cut 5 bases from V and 2 bases from J, with 13 bases between. The CDR3 totals 15 residues. Germline loops: CDR1 SGHVS, CDR2 FQNEAQ. The DNA for the CDR3 is TGTGCCAGCAGCCTGGAGTTGGAGGGCAATCAGCCCCAGCATTTT. It is translated as CASSLELEGNQPQHF.

The chain combines TRBV18 with TRBJ2-3; 9 positions agree with TRBD2. Losses at the gene ends were 8 bases for V and 2 bases for J; bases not matched to a gene: 8. The CDR3 is made up of 15 amino acids. Per germline, CDR1 KGHSH and CDR2 LQKENI. CDR3 bases: TGTGCCAGCCAAGCCTGGACTAGCGTCACAGATACGCAGTATTTT. Its protein product is CASQAWTSVTDTQYF. Full variable domain (rest looked up from reference TRBV18 and TRBJ2-3): NAGVMQNPRHLVRRRGQEARLRCSPMKGHSHVYWYRQLPEEGLKFMVYLQKENIIDESGMPKERFSAEFPKEGPSILRIQQVVRGDSAAYFCASQAWTSVTDTQYFGPGTRLTVL.

J is TRBJ1-1 and V is TRBV28; 8 bases match TRBD1. Unmatched junction bases numbered 16, after V lost 3 bases and J lost 1 base. This CDR3 is built from 19 residues. Looked up from germline, CDR1 is MDHEN and CDR2 is SYDVKM. The CDR3 loop is CASSFPLPGQEGENTEAFF. The CDR3 DNA reads TGTGCCAGCAGTTTTCCTCTTCCGGGACAGGAGGGGGAGAACACTGAAGCTTTCTTT.

The sample holds a few counts of this clone. This chain links TRBV2 with TRBJ2-2, with TRBD2 matching 11 bases. Germline V CDR1 and CDR2: SNHLY, FYNNEI. The J segment lost 0 bases and the V segment lost 3 bases, leaving 9 bases of the junction unmatched. This CDR3 is built from 19 residues. The CDR3 is CASSDSSRLAGTNTGELFF. The CDR3 nucleotides are TGTGCCAGCAGTGACAGCTCAAGACTAGCGGGGACGAACACCGGGGAGCTGTTTTTT.

The genes are TRBV27 and TRBJ1-5, with D possibly TRBD1 on 5 matching bases. The germline V and J ends were trimmed by 6 bases and 7 bases, with 13 bases remaining between them. Germline lookup yields CDR1 MNHEY and CDR2 SMNVEV (reference sequence). The CDR3 is 13 residues long. CDR3 sequence reads: CASRLNRYQPQHF. The CDR3 coding sequence is TGTGCCAGCAGACTTAACAGGTACCAGCCCCAGCATTTT.

The DNA for the CDR3 is TGTGCCAGCAGCCCCCGGACAGTCTACGAGCAGTACTTC. It translates to CASSPRTVYEQYF. This chain uses TRBV3-1 (or the pseudogene TRBV3-2) with TRBJ2-7, with D possibly being TRBD1 (6 bases). V lost 4 bases and J 3 bases, leaving 10 bases between the germline ends. Germline V gene sequence: CDR1 LGHDT, CDR2 YNNKEL (reference sequence). This CDR3 spans 13 amino acids.

The sample holds a few counts of this clone. The gene calls are TRBV4-3 and TRBJ2-5, with TRBD2 identical over 9 bases. V shed 0 bases, J shed 5 bases, and the junction held 10 bases outside the gene matches. The CDR3 length is 17 residues. Germline CDR1 LGHNA, CDR2 YSLEER. CDR3 DNA: TGCGCCAGCAGCCAAGATGCTGGCGGGGGGGCGGTCGAGACCCAGTACTTC. Amino acids: CASSQDAGGGAVETQYF.

The chain uses TRBV5-1 and TRBJ2-1; weak D call: TRBD2 (5 bases). This CDR3 region has 18 residues. The V gene's germline CDR1 is SGHRS and CDR2 YFSETQ. V was trimmed by 0 bases and J by 0 bases, leaving 16 bases between them. CDR3 amino acids: CASSLVAPTRSSYNEQFF. The CDR3 DNA sequence: TGCGCCAGCAGCTTGGTAGCGCCAACGCGGAGCTCCTACAATGAGCAGTTCTTC.

The CDR3: CASSLTTGTEAFF. The CDR3 DNA reads TGTGCCAGCAGCTTAACTACGGGCACTGAAGCTTTCTTT. This chain connects TRBV7-3 to TRBJ1-1, with unresolved D. V was shortened by 0 bases and J by 4 bases, with 6 bases between the two germline ends. This CDR3 is 13 amino acids long. CDR1 is SGHTA and CDR2 is FQGTGA in the germline V gene.

J is TRBJ1-2 and V is TRBV15, with D possibly TRBD1 on 6 matching bases. CDR3 size: 16 residues. Trimming took off 0 bases at V and 4 bases at J, with 15 bases between the two ends. Germline loops: CDR1 LNHNV, CDR2 YYDKDF (reference sequence). CDR3 loop: CATSRDVVQGGYGYTF. DNA for the CDR3: TGTGCCACCAGCAGAGATGTCGTACAGGGTGGCTATGGCTACACCTTC.